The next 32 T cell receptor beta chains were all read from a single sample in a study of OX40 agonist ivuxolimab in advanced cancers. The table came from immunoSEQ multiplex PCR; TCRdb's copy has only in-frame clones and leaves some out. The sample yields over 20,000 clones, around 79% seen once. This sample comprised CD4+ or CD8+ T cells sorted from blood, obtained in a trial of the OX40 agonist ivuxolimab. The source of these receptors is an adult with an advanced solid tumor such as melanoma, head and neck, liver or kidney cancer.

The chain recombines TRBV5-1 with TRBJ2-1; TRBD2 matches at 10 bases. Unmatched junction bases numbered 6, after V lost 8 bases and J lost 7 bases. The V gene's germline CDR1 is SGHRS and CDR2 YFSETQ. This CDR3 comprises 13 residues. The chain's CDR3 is CASTGTSVNEQFF. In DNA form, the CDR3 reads TGCGCCAGTACCGGGACTAGCGTGAATGAGCAGTTCTTC.

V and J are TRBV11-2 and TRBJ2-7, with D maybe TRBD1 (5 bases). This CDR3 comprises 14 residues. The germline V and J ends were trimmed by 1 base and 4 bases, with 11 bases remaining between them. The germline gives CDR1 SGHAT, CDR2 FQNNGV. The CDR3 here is CASSLGQGWYEQYF. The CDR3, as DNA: TGTGCCAGCAGCTTAGGCCAGGGCTGGTACGAGCAGTACTTC.

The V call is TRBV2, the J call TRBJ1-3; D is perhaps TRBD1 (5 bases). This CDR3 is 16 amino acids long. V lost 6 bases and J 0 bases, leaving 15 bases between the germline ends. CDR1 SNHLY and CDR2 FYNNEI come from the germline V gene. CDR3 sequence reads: CASSLAGLNSGNTIYF. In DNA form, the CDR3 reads TGTGCCAGCAGCTTAGCGGGACTCAACTCTGGAAACACCATATATTTT.

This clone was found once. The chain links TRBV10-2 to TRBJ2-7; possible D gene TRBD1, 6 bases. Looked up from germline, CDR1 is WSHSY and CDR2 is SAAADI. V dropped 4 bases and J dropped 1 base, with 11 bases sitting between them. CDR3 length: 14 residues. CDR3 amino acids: CASSGTANSYEQYF. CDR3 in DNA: TGCGCCAGCAGTGGGACAGCGAATTCCTACGAGCAGTACTTC.

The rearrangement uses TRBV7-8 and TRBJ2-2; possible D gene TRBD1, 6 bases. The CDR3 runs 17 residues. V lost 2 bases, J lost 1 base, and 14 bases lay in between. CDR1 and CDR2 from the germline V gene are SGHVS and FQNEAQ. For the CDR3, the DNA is TGTGCCAGCAGCTTACCGTTTTGGACAGAGAACACCGGGGAGCTGTTTTTT. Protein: CASSLPFWTENTGELFF.

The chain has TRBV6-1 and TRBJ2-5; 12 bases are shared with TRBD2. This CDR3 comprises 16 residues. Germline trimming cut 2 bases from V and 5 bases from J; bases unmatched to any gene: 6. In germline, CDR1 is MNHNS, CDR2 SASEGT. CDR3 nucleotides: TGTGCCAGCAGTGAACTACTAGCGGGGGGCTGGGAGACCCAGTACTTC. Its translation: CASSELLAGGWETQYF.

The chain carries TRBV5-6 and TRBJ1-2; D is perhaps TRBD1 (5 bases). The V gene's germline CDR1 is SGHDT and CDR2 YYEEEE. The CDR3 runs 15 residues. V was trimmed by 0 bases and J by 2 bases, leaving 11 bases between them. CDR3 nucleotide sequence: TGTGCCAGCAGCTTGGCGCTGGAGGGGAACTATGGCTACACCTTC. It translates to CASSLALEGNYGYTF. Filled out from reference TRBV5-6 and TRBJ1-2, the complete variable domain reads DAGVTQSPTHLIKTRGQQVTLRCSPKSGHDTVSWYQQALGQGPQFIFQYYEEEERQRGNFPDRFSGHQFPNYSSELNVNALLLGDSALYLCASSLALEGNYGYTFGSGTRLTVV.

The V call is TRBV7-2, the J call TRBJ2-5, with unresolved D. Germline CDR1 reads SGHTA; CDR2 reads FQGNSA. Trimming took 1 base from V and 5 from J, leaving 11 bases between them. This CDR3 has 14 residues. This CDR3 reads CASSLDPVLETQYF. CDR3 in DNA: TGTGCCAGCAGCTTAGATCCGGTTCTGGAGACCCAGTACTTC.

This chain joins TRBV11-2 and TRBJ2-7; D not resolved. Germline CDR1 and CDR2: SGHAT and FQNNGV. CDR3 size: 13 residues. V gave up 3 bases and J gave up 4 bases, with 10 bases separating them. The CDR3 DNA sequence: TGTGCCAGCAGCTTGGGCACCTCATACGAGCAGTACTTC. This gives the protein CASSLGTSYEQYF.

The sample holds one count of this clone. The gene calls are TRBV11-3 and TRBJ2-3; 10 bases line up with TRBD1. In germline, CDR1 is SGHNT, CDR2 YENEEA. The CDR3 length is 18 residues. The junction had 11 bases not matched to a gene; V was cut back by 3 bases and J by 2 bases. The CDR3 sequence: CASSLGTRDRGPTDTQYF. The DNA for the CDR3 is TGTGCCAGCAGCTTGGGGACCCGGGACAGGGGACCCACAGATACGCAGTATTTT.

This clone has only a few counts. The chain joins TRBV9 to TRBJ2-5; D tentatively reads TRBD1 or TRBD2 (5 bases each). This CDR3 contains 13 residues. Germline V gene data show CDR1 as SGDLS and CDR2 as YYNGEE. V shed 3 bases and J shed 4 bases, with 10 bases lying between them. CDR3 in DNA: TGTGCCAGCAGCGAGGGGACGAGAGAGACCCAGTACTTC. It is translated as CASSEGTRETQYF.

The DNA for the CDR3 is TGCGCCAGCCGGCCCCCGGGACAGGGAGTTTACGAGCAGTACTTC. Its protein product is CASRPPGQGVYEQYF. The chain carries TRBV5-1 and TRBJ2-7; 9 bases line up with TRBD1. The germline V gene has CDR1 SGHRS and CDR2 YFSETQ. V lost 7 bases to trimming and J lost 4 bases; unmatched junction nucleotides: 12. This CDR3 comprises 15 residues.

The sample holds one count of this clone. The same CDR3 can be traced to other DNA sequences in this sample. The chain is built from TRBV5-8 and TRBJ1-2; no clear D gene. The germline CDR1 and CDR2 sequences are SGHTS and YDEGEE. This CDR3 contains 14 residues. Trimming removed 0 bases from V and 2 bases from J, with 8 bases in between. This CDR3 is CASSLDRVNYGYTF. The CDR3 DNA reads TGTGCCAGCAGCTTGGATAGGGTGAACTATGGCTACACCTTC.

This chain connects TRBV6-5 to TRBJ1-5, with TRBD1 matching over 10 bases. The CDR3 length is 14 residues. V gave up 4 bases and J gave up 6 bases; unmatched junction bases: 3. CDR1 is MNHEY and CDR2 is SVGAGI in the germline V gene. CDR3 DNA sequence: TGTGCCAGCAGTTGGACAGGGGGTGTTCAGCCCCAGCATTTT. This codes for CASSWTGGVQPQHF.

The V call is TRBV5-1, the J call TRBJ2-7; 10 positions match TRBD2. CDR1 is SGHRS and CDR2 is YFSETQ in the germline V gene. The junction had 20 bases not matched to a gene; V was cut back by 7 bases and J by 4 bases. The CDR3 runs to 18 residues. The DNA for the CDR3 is TGCGCCAGCTCAAGGCAGGGTACAATCGCTAGCGGGAGTTACGAGCAGTACTTC. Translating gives CASSRQGTIASGSYEQYF.

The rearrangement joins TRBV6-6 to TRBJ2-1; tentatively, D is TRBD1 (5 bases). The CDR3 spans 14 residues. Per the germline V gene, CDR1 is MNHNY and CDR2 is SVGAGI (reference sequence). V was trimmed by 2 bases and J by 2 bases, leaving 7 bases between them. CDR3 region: CASSYPTAYNEQFF. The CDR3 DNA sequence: TGTGCCAGCAGTTACCCGACAGCCTACAATGAGCAGTTCTTC.

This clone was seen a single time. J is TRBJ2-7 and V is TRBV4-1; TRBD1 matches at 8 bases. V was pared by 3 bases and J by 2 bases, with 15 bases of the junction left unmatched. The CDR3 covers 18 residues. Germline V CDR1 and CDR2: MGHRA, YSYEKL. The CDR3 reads CASSHRVPKTGVPYEQYF. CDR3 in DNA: TGCGCCAGCAGCCACAGAGTACCGAAGACAGGGGTCCCCTACGAGCAGTACTTC.

CDR3 sequence reads: CASSFPGNYNEQFF. In nucleotides, the CDR3 is TGTGCCAGCAGCTTCCCCGGTAACTACAATGAGCAGTTCTTC. The J gene is TRBJ2-1, the V gene TRBV7-2; D not resolved. CDR1 and CDR2 from the germline V gene are SGHTA and FQGNSA. Trimming removed 3 bases at V and 3 bases at J, with 9 bases between. The CDR3 sequence is 14 residues long.

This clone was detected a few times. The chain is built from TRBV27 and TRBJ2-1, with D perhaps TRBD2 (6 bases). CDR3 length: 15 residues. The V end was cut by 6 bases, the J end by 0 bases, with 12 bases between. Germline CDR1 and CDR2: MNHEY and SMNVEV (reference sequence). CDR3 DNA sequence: TGTGCCAGCAGATCGACTAGTAGCTCCTACAATGAGCAGTTCTTC. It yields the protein CASRSTSSSYNEQFF.

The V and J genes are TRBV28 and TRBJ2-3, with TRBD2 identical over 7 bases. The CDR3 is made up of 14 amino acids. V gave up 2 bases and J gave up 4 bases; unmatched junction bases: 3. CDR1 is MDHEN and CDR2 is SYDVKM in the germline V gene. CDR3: CASSLRREADTQYF. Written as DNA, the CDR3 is TGTGCCAGCAGTTTAAGACGGGAGGCAGATACGCAGTATTTT.

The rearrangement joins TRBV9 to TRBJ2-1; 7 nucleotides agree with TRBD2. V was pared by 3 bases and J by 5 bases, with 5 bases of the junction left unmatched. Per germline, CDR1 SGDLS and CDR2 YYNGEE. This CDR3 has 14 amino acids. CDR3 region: CASSDGLGDNEQFF. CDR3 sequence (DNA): TGTGCCAGCAGCGACGGACTAGGGGACAATGAGCAGTTCTTC. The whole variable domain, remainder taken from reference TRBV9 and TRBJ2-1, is DSGVTQTPKHLITATGQRVTLRCSPRSGDLSVYWYQQSLDQGLQFLIQYYNGEERAKGNILERFSAQQFPDLHSELNLSSLELGDSALYFCASSDGLGDNEQFFGPGTRLTVL.

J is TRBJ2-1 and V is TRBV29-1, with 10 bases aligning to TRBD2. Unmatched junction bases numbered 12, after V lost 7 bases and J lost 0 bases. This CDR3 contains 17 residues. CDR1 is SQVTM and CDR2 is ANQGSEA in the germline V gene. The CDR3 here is CSALGLAGEFSYNEQFF. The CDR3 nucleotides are TGCAGCGCCCTTGGGCTAGCGGGAGAGTTCTCCTACAATGAGCAGTTCTTC.

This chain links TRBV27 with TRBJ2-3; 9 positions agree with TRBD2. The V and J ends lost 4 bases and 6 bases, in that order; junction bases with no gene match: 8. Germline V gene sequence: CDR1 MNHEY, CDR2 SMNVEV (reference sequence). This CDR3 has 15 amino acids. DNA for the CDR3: TGTGCCAGCAGTTCCTTCTTAGCGGGAGAGGATACGCAGTATTTT. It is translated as CASSSFLAGEDTQYF.

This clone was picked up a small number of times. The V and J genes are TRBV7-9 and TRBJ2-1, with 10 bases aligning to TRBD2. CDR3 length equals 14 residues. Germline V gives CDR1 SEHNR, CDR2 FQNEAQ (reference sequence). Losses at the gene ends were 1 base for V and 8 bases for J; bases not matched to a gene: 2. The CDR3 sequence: CASSLVGTSDEQFF. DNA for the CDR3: TGTGCCAGCAGCTTAGTTGGGACTAGCGATGAGCAGTTCTTC.

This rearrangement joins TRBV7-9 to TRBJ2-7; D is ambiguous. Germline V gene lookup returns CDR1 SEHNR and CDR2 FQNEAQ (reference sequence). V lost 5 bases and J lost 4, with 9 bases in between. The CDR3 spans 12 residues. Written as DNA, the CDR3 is TGTGCCAGCAGCCGAGACAAGTACGAGCAGTACTTC. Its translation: CASSRDKYEQYF.

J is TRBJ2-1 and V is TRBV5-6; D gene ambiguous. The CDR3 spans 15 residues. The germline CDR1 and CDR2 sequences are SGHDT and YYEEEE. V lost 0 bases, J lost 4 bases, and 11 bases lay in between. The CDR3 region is CASSLAASLYNEQFF. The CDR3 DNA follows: TGTGCCAGCAGCTTGGCGGCCTCTTTGTACAATGAGCAGTTCTTC. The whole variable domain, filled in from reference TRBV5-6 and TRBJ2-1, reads DAGVTQSPTHLIKTRGQQVTLRCSPKSGHDTVSWYQQALGQGPQFIFQYYEEEERQRGNFPDRFSGHQFPNYSSELNVNALLLGDSALYLCASSLAASLYNEQFFGPGTRLTVL.

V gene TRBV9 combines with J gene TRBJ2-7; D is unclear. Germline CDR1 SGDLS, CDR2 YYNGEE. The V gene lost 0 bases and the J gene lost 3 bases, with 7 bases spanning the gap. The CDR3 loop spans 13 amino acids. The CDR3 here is CASSVEGNYEQYF. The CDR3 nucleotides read TGTGCCAGCAGCGTAGAAGGGAACTACGAGCAGTACTTC.

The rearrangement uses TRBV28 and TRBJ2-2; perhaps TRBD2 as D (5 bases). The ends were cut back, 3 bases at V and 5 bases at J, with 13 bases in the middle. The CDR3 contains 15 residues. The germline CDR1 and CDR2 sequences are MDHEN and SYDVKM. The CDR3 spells CASSFRARGTGELFF. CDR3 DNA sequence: TGTGCCAGCAGTTTTAGGGCCCGAGGGACCGGGGAGCTGTTTTTT.

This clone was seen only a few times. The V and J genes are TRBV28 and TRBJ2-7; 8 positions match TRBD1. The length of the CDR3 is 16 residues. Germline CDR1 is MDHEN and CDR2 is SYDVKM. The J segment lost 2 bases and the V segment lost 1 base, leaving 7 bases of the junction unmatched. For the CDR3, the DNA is TGTGCCAGCAGTTTATCCGGGACAGGTCTTCCCTACGAGCAGTACTTC. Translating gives CASSLSGTGLPYEQYF.

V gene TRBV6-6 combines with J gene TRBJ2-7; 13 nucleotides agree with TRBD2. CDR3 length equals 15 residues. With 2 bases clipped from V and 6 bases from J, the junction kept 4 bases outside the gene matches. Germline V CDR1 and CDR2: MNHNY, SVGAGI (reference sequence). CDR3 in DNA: TGTGCCAGCAGTTACCCGGGACTAGCGGGAAGCGAGCAGTACTTC. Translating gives CASSYPGLAGSEQYF.

DNA of the CDR3: TGTGCCAGCAGTTTATCCCGGACTAGCGGATTCTCCTACGAGCAGTACTTC. As protein: CASSLSRTSGFSYEQYF. This rearrangement joins TRBV28 to TRBJ2-7, with 10 bases aligning to TRBD2. CDR1 and CDR2 (germline): MDHEN, SYDVKM. This CDR3 is 17 amino acids long. The J segment lost 0 bases and the V segment lost 1 base, leaving 6 bases of the junction unmatched.

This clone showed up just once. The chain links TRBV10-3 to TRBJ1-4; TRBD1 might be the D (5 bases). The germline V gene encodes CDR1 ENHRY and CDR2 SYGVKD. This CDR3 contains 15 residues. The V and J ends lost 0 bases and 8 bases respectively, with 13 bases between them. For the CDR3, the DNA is TGTGCCATCAGTGAGTCGGCCAGGGCTGGAGAAAAACTGTTTTTT. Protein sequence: CAISESARAGEKLFF.